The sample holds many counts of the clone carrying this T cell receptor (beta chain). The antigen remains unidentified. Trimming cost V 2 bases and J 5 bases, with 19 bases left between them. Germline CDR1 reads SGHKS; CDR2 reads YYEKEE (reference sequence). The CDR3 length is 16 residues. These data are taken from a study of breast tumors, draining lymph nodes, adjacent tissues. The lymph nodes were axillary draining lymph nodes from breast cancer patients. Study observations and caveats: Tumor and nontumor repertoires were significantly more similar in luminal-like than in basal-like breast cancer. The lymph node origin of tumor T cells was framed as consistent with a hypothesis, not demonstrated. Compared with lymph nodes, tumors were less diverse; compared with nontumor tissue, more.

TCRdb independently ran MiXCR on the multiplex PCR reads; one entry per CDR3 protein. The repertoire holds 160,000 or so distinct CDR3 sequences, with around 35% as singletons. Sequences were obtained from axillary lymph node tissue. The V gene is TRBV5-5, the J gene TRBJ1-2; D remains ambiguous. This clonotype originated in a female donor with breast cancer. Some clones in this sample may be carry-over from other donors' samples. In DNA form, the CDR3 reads TGTGCCAGCAGCTTTGCCTCTTTACGGACCGAGTATGGCTACACCTTC. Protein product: CASSFASLRTEYGYTF.